The 19 T cell receptor beta chains below come from one sample, sequenced in a study of patients and donors after allogeneic stem cell transplantation. One entry per CDR3 protein results from TCRdb running MiXCR on the RT-PCR reads. The sample has roughly 880,000 distinct CDR3 sequences; more than 15% are singletons. Source material: blood, either unsorted or a sorted T cell fraction (not recorded which). The receptor set was obtained from a human donor who was either an allogeneic HSCT recipient or a stem cell or donor lymphocyte infusion donor (not recorded which). It is not recorded whose cells these are; they may come from a transplant donor.

The V and J genes are TRBV7-3 and TRBJ2-2, with TRBD1 identical over 7 bases. Germline V lookup: CDR1 SGHTA, CDR2 FQGTGA. The CDR3 sequence is 14 residues long. After removal of 5 bases from V and 5 bases from J, the junction contained 5 bases not matched to a gene. For the CDR3, the DNA is TGTGCCAGCAGCATGATCAGGGGGACCGGGGAGCTGTTTTTT. Protein product: CASSMIRGTGELFF.

This sequence joins TRBV4-2 and TRBJ2-7, with 7 positions matching TRBD1. J lost 2 bases, V lost 4 bases, and 17 bases had no gene match. This CDR3 is built from 18 residues. CDR1 is LGHNA and CDR2 is YNFKEQ in the germline V gene. The CDR3 DNA reads TGTGCCAGCAGCCGCGCCGGTTCGTCGAGACAGGGTCCCTACGAGCAGTACTTC. Its protein product is CASSRAGSSRQGPYEQYF.

This chain connects TRBV6-1 to TRBJ2-7, with TRBD2 matching over 13 bases. The CDR3 covers 16 residues. V shed 3 bases, J shed 4 bases, and the junction held 6 bases outside the gene matches. CDR1 is MNHNS, CDR2 SASEGT, per germline. The CDR3 protein is CASSDILAGGLYEQYF. The DNA for the CDR3 is TGTGCCAGCAGTGACATACTAGCGGGGGGGCTTTACGAGCAGTACTTC.

This chain joins TRBV11-2 and TRBJ2-3, with TRBD2 matching 7 bases. The junction had 9 bases not matched to a gene; V was cut back by 0 bases and J by 3 bases. This CDR3 is built from 17 residues. Germline V gives CDR1 SGHAT, CDR2 FQNNGV. In DNA form, the CDR3 reads TGTGCCAGCAGCTTAGATCGACTAGCAAAACGGACAGATACGCAGTATTTT. As protein: CASSLDRLAKRTDTQYF.

This clonotype came up a few times. The genes are TRBV6-2 or TRBV6-3 and TRBJ1-2, with TRBD1 matching 7 bases. CDR1 is MNHEY, CDR2 SVGEGT, per germline. There are 15 residues in the CDR3. Trimming cost V 5 bases and J 8 bases; bases outside gene matches: 14. The CDR3 sequence: CASSTPGQAFRGYTF. CDR3 in DNA: TGTGCCAGCAGTACCCCCGGACAGGCCTTCCGAGGCTACACCTTC.

The CDR3 DNA is TGTGCCTGGGGACAGGGTTCTTCTGGAAACACCATATATTTT. This gives the protein CAWGQGSSGNTIYF. The chain recombines TRBV30 with TRBJ1-3; 8 bases match TRBD1. The CDR3 spans 14 residues. Trimming cost V 5 bases and J 1 base; bases outside gene matches: 4. Germline loops: CDR1 GTSNPN, CDR2 SVGIG (reference sequence).

Only a few counts were recorded for this clonotype. The CDR3 spells CASSSLGGIQPQHF. The CDR3 nucleotides read TGTGCCAGCAGTTCTCTAGGAGGAATTCAGCCCCAGCATTTT. V gene TRBV28 combines with J gene TRBJ1-5; D gene unclear. This CDR3 comprises 14 residues. Germline V gene sequence: CDR1 MDHEN, CDR2 SYDVKM. V was shortened by 4 bases and J by 6 bases, with 13 bases between the two germline ends.

The table lists this clonotype with a few counts. The chain is built from TRBV5-8 and TRBJ2-1; 10 bases fit TRBD1. The germline gives CDR1 SGHTS, CDR2 YDEGEE. The CDR3 is 16 residues long. The ends lost 3 bases at V and 6 bases at J; junction bases unmatched: 9. The CDR3 here is CASSSNRGTGANEQFF. In DNA, the CDR3 is TGTGCCAGCAGCTCCAATAGGGGGACAGGGGCCAATGAGCAGTTCTTC.

The CDR3 coding sequence is TGCAGCGTTGATTGGGGGTGGAACAATGAGCAGTTCTTC. Its protein product is CSVDWGWNNEQFF. The chain employs TRBV29-1 and TRBJ2-1, with D perhaps given as TRBD1 or TRBD2 (5 bases each). Germline-derived CDR1 and CDR2 are SQVTM and ANQGSEA. This CDR3 has 13 amino acids. Trimming pared 3 bases from V and 5 bases from J, leaving 11 bases between.

In its sample, this clonotype was seen a few times. CDR3 protein: CSASNRADYGYTF. In DNA form, the CDR3 reads TGCAGTGCTAGTAACAGGGCGGACTATGGCTACACCTTC. The rearrangement uses TRBV20-1 and TRBJ1-2; D is possibly TRBD1 (6 bases). There are 13 residues in the CDR3. The ends were cut back, 3 bases at V and 3 bases at J, with 11 bases in the middle. Germline CDR1 reads DFQATT; CDR2 reads SNEGSKA (reference sequence).

The genes are TRBV27 and TRBJ2-1; 11 bases align to TRBD2. V lost 11 bases to trimming and J lost 7 bases; unmatched junction nucleotides: 13. The CDR3 extends over 15 amino acids. CDR1 and CDR2 from the germline V gene are MNHEY and SMNVEV (reference sequence). The CDR3 sequence: CAVRWTSGPHNEQFF. CDR3 nucleotides: TGTGCCGTGAGATGGACTAGCGGGCCGCATAATGAGCAGTTCTTC.

V and J are TRBV5-1 and TRBJ1-4; 11 bases match TRBD1. Unmatched junction bases numbered 8, after V lost 2 bases and J lost 5 bases. Germline CDR1 and CDR2: SGHRS and YFSETQ. CDR3 size: 17 residues. CDR3 nucleotide sequence: TGCGCCAGCAGCTTTGGGGACAGGGGGAAAAGAAATGAAAAACTGTTTTTT. This gives the protein CASSFGDRGKRNEKLFF.

The chain links TRBV2 to TRBJ1-2; D is undetermined. Germline lookup yields CDR1 SNHLY and CDR2 FYNNEI. Trimming took off 4 bases at V and 1 base at J, with 7 bases between the two ends. There are 13 residues in the CDR3. The CDR3 region is CASSGVVNYGYTF. In DNA form, the CDR3 reads TGTGCCAGCAGTGGGGTAGTTAACTATGGCTACACCTTC.

This clonotype was observed a handful of times. The CDR3 bases are TGTGCCAGCAGCTTCATCGCGGGCGAGAACACTGAAGCTTTCTTT. Its protein is CASSFIAGENTEAFF. The genes are TRBV12-3 or TRBV12-4 and TRBJ1-1; D call uncertain. The V end was cut by 6 bases, the J end by 1 base, with 15 bases between. The CDR3 spans 15 residues.

This clonotype has just a few counts. V and J are TRBV27 and TRBJ2-6; 7 positions match TRBD1. The V segment lost 0 bases and the J segment 0 bases; nucleotides outside the gene matches: 8. The CDR3 has 19 amino acids. Per germline, CDR1 MNHEY and CDR2 SMNVEV (reference sequence). The CDR3 protein is CASSLSPDRSSSGANVLTF. The CDR3 nucleotides read TGTGCCAGCAGTTTATCCCCGGACAGGAGCAGCTCTGGGGCCAACGTCCTGACTTTC.

This clonotype turned up a few times. This sequence joins TRBV11-2 and TRBJ2-2, with a weak D call TRBD1 (5 bases). V gave up 5 bases and J gave up 1 base, with 11 bases separating them. Germline-derived CDR1 and CDR2 are SGHAT and FQNNGV. This CDR3 contains 15 residues. CDR3 bases: TGTGCCAGCAGCCACCGCGGACAGAACACCGGGGAGCTGTTTTTT. It is translated as CASSHRGQNTGELFF. The full variable domain, completed using reference TRBV11-2 and TRBJ2-2, is EAGVAQSPRYKIIEKRQSVAFWCNPISGHATLYWYQQILGQGPKLLIQFQNNGVVDDSQLPKDRFSAERLKGVDSTLKIQPAKLEDSAVYLCASSHRGQNTGELFFGEGSRLTVL.

The genes are TRBV20-1 and TRBJ2-1, with 9 bases identical to TRBD2. CDR3 size: 15 residues. The germline V gene encodes CDR1 DFQATT and CDR2 SNEGSKA (reference sequence). J gave up 7 bases and V 5 bases, and 12 bases lay outside the gene matches. CDR3 DNA: TGCAGTGCTTTACCCTTGACTAGCGGTATAAATGAGCAGTTCTTC. It specifies CSALPLTSGINEQFF.

The rearrangement uses TRBV6-1 and TRBJ1-1; D is ambiguous. The V gene's germline CDR1 is MNHNS and CDR2 SASEGT. Trimming took off 8 bases at V and 1 base at J, with 14 bases between the two ends. CDR3 length equals 14 residues. CDR3 in DNA: TGTGCCAGCTACCGATCGGGCCGGAACACTGAAGCTTTCTTT. This translates into CASYRSGRNTEAFF.

This clonotype was found a few times. The J gene is TRBJ2-2, the V gene TRBV29-1, with 10 positions matching TRBD2. Per the germline V gene, CDR1 is SQVTM and CDR2 is ANQGSEA. Germline trimming cut 4 bases from V and 4 bases from J; bases unmatched to any gene: 9. The CDR3 is 16 residues long. CDR3 bases: TGCAGCGTTGTTTCGAGCGGGAGGGCCGTCACCGGGGAGCTGTTTTTT. It is translated as CSVVSSGRAVTGELFF.